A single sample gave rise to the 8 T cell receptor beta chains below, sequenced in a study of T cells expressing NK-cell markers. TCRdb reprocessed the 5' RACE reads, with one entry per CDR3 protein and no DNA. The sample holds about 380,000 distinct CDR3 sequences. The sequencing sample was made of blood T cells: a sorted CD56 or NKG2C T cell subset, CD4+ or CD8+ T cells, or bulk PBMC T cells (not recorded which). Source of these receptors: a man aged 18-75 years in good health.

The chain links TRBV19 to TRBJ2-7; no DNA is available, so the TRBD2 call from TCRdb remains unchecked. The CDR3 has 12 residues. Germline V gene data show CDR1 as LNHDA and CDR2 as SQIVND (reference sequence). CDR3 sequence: CASTPGGGEQYF.

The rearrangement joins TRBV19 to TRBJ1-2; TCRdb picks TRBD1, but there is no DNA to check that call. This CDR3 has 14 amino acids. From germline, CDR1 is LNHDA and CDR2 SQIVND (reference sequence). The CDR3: CASSMGQTYYGYTF.

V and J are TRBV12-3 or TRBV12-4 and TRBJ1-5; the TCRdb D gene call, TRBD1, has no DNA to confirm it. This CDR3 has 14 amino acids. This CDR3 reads CASRGTGSGQPQHF.

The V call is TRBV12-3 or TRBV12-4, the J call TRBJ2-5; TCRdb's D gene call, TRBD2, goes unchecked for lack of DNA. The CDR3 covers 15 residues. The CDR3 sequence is CASSRRGGAQETQYF.

The CDR3 here is CASRVRMGSTDTQYF. V usage is TRBV2 and J usage is TRBJ2-3. The CDR3 covers 15 residues. CDR1 and CDR2 from the germline V gene are SNHLY and FYNNEI.

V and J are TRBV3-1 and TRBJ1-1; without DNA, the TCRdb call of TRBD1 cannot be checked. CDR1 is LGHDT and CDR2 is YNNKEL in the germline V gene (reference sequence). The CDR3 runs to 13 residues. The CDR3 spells CASSRQGRAEAFF.

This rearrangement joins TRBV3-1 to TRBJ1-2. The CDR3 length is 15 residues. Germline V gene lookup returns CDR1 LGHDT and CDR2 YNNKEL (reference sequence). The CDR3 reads CASSQALWSNYGYTF.

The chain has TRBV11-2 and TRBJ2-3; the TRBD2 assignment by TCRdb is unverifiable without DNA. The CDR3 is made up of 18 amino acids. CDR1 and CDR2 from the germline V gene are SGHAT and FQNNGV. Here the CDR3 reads CASSLSPLLAGNTDTQYF.